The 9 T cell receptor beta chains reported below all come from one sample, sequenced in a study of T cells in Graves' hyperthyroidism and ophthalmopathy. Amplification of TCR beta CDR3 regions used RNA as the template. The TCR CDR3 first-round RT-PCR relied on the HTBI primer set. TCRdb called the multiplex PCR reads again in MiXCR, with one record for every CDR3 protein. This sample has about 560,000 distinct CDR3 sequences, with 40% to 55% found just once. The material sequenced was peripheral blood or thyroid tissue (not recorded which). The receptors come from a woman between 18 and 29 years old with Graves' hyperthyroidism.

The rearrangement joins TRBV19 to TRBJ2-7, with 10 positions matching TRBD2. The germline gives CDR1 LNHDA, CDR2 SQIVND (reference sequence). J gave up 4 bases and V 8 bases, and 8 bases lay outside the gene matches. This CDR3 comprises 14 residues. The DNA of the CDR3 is TGTGCCAGTTCAGCCGGGACTAGCGCTTACGAGCAGTACTTC. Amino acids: CASSAGTSAYEQYF.

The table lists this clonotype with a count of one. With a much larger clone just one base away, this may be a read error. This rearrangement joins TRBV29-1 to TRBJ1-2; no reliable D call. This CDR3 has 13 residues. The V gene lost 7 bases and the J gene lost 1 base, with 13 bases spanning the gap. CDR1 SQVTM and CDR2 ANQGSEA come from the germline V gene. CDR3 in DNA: TGCAGCGCTGACCCAGGCCTTAACTATGGCTACACCTTC. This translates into CSADPGLNYGYTF.

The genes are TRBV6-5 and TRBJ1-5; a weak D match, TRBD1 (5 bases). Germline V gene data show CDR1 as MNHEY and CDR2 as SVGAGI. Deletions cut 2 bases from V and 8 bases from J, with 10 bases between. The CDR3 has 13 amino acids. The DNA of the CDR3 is TGTGCCAGCAGTTACGAGGAGACAGAGCCCCAGCATTTT. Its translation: CASSYEETEPQHF.

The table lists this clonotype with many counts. The CDR3 reads CASSVQGQQPQHF. Here the CDR3 DNA reads TGTGCCAGCAGCGTACAGGGGCAACAGCCCCAGCATTTT. This sequence joins TRBV9 and TRBJ1-5; weak D call: TRBD1 (6 bases). The CDR3 sequence is 13 residues long. Trimming took off 1 base at V and 7 bases at J, with 9 bases between the two ends. The V gene's germline CDR1 is SGDLS and CDR2 YYNGEE.

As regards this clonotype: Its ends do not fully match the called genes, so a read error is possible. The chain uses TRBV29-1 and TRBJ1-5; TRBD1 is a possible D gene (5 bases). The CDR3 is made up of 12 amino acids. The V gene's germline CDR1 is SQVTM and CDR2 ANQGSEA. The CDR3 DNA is TGCAGCACCCGGGGGGGAGATCAGCCCCAGCATTTC. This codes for CSTRGGDQPQHF. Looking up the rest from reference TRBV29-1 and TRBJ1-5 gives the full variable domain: SAVISQKPSRDICQRGTSLTIQCQVDSQVTMMFWYRQQPGQSLTLIATANQGSEATYESGFVIDKFPISRPNLTFSTLTVSNMSPEDSSIYLCSTRGGDQPQHFGDGTRLSIL.

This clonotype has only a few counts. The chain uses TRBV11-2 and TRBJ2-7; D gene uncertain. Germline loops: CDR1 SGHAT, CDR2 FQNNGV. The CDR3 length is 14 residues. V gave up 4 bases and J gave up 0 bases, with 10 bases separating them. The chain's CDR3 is CASSYRTNSYEQYF. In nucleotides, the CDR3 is TGTGCCAGCAGCTACCGTACTAACTCCTACGAGCAGTACTTC.

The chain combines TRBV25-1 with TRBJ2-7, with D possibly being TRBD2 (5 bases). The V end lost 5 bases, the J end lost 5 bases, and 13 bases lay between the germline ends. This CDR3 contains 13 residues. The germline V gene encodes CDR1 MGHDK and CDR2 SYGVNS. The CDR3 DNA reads TGTGCCAGCAGTTTACTAGGGAGCGACGAGCAGTACTTC. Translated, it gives CASSLLGSDEQYF.

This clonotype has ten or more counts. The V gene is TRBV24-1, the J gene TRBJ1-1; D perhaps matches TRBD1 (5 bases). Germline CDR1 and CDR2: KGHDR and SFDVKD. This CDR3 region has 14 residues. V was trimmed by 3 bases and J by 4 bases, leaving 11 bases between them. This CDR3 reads CATSDGGRGTEAFF. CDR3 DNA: TGTGCCACCAGTGATGGGGGTAGGGGCACTGAAGCTTTCTTT.

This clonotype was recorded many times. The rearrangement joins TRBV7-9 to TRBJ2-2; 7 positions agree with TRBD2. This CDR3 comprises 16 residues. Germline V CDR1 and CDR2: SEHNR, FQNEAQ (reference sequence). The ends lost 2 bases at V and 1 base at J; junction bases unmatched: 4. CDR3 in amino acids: CASSLRPSGNTGELFF. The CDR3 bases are TGTGCCAGCAGCTTACGACCTAGCGGGAACACCGGGGAGCTGTTTTTT.